This T cell receptor beta chain was recovered during a study of tumor and adjacent non-tumor tissue in lung cancer (dated by TCRdb to the late 2010s). In terms of the full investigation: By cancer type, the cohort comprised approximately twelve adenocarcinoma patients, 2 squamous cell carcinoma patients and 1 small cell lung cancer patient. Using bulk TCRbeta repertoires from roughly 14 lung cancer patients, the study set lung tumor tissue side by side with matched distant non-tumor lung tissue. In total, sequencing yielded approximately 130,000,000 productive TCRbeta reads, which works out to an average of around 3.9 million reads per sample. For each patient, one tumor sample and one normal lung sample were taken, giving approximately 33 paired specimens that underwent TCRbeta CDR3 sequencing. The 15 enrolled patients, of whom approximately ten were men and 5 were women, were aged about 30 to 80 years and were diagnosed with TNM stage I to III disease. What the research found in general, with its limitations: The top 100 clones accounted for a significantly larger cumulative portion of the repertoire in normal lung than in tumor tissue. The sequencing platform is not named in the methods, and unique molecular identifiers are not mentioned. Peripheral blood was not sequenced, so blood TCRbeta repertoires were not examined in the lung cancer patients of the study. Only 15 or so patients were included in the cohort, and the need for larger samples and more detailed clinical data was noted by the authors. TCR diversity was significantly higher in younger patients, and greater tumor TCR diversity was associated with shorter overall survival and shorter disease-free survival. TCR diversity (inverse Simpson) was significantly higher in tumor than in normal lung tissue (around 450 vs 150, P = 0.0075, Mann-Whitney U test).

For this clonotype: This clone's antigen is unknown. One end of the junction does not line up with germline, which may come from a read error.

RNA was extracted from bulk unsorted tissue and checked for quality with a NanoDrop ND-1000 and an Agilent 2100. All donors had newly diagnosed lung cancer, had not received prior chemotherapy, and were admitted for thoracic surgery in China between August and November 2014. Patients with previous radiotherapy or chemotherapy, or with another concurrent cancer, were excluded from the study. Surgical tissue pieces of about 1-2.3 cm3 were preserved in RNAlater solution and stored at -80 °C until use. Library preparation employed multiplex PCR. Instrument used: Illumina HiSeq 2500. TCRbeta libraries were built by three rounds of nested PCR using primers (Table S4), following protocols modified from ARM-PCR. Before sequencing, PCR products in the 200-500 bp range were cut out of the gel and cleaned up using the QIAquick gel extraction kit. The original pipeline was this. Reads were cleaned using Trimmomatic, were merged into complete CDR3 sequences using FLASH, and were assigned to V(D)J germline segments using MiTCR. VDJtools was used to compute clonal diversity as the inverse Simpson's index. A read counted as productive if the sequence was in-frame and lacked a premature stop codon. TCRdb reprocessing: public reads trimmed at Q25 with fastp, clones called with MiXCR, in-frame beta chains kept. Merged by CDR3 protein, the rows form single entries marked with the most common genes and DNA. In this record, the V and J calls reflect TCRdb's handling and not the investigators' own analysis. The sample records fewer than 80,000 distinct CDR3 sequences, 55% to 70% of which are singletons. Of the sample, around an eighth is held by the ten largest clones.

This TCR came from a woman in her 70s with non-small cell lung cancer. The sequencing input was lung tumor tissue.

The bases are TGTGCCTGCAGTTTCTCGCTTGGGGAGGGGGAAGAGACCCAGTATTTC. Translated, it gives CACSFSLGEGEETQYF. The receptor chain draws on TRBV6-5 and TRBJ2-5; possibly the D gene is TRBD2, per 7 matching bases. The CDR3 has 16 amino acids, counting the end cysteine and phenylalanine. The sequence is cut down to CDR3 DNA, 48 bases in frame from base 1. CDR1 and CDR2 were assigned from the germline V gene as MNHEY and SVGAGI.